The T cell receptor beta chain described here comes from a study of vaccination and CD4 T cells after COVID-19. Stated treatment: roughly 10-day PBMC culture with coronavirus spike peptide pools or control peptides (ViraFEST assay). The Oncomine TCR Beta short-read assay sequenced DNA from cultured CD4+ T cells. One entry per CDR3 protein results from TCRdb running MiXCR on the PCR reads. The table includes 20,000 or so distinct CDR3 sequences, roughly 50% detected once. Notes on this clonotype: Its matching antigen is unknown.

The TCR originated in a human donor who had recovered from COVID-19. Sequenced material: CD4+ T cells from blood, cultured in vitro, taken before SARS-CoV-2 vaccination.

CDR3 sequence reads: CSVPPGGRYEQYF. CDR3 nucleotides: TGCAGCGTGCCTCCGGGAGGGCGGTACGAGCAGTACTTC. The chain couples TRBV29-1 to TRBJ2-7; 8 bases map to TRBD2. Germline assignment: CDR1 SQVTM and CDR2 ANQGSEA. V lost 6 bases, J lost 4 bases, and 8 bases stayed unmatched. The CDR3 consists of 13 residues.